One sample yielded the 5 T cell receptor beta chains listed below, sequenced in a study of tumor-infiltrating lymphocytes in localized non-small cell lung cancer. Libraries were prepared by immunoSEQ multiplex PCR; TCRdb keeps only in-frame clonotypes and omits some of them. The sample shows about 13,000 clones, roughly two thirds of them seen only once. The sequencing sample was made of lung tumor tissue. All receptors derive from a human donor with non-small cell lung cancer.

This clone turned up a few times. Here the CDR3 DNA reads TGTGCCAGCAGTGTCCGGTCCGGGACAGGAGCTGAAGCTTTCTTT. This sequence encodes CASSVRSGTGAEAFF. The J gene is TRBJ1-1, the V gene TRBV6-6, with 8 bases matching TRBD1. V gave up 5 bases and J gave up 6 bases; unmatched junction bases: 11. Germline loops: CDR1 MNHNY, CDR2 SVGAGI (reference sequence). This CDR3 is 15 amino acids long.

This clone was observed a few times. The rearrangement links TRBV27 to TRBJ2-1; 8 nucleotides align to TRBD2. With V trimmed by 5 bases and J by 9 bases, 3 bases remained unmatched. The length of the CDR3 is 12 residues. CDR1 and CDR2 (germline): MNHEY, SMNVEV (reference sequence). The CDR3 DNA reads TGTGCCAGCAGTAAACTAGCGGCTGAGCAGTTCTTC. Amino acid sequence: CASSKLAAEQFF.

This clone was seen a single time. This chain uses TRBV11-2 with TRBJ2-2, with D tentatively TRBD2 (6 bases). V was pared by 4 bases and J by 5 bases, with 11 bases between. Germline V gene lookup returns CDR1 SGHAT and CDR2 FQNNGV. The CDR3 totals 14 residues. The CDR3 DNA follows: TGTGCCAGCAGCTCCGGGGGATGGACCGGGGAGCTGTTTTTT. Translating gives CASSSGGWTGELFF.

The chain has TRBV29-1 and TRBJ1-5; 7 positions match TRBD1. There are 13 residues in the CDR3. From germline, CDR1 is SQVTM and CDR2 ANQGSEA. V shed 4 bases, J shed 3 bases, and the junction held 3 bases outside the gene matches. The CDR3 sequence is CSVGDRVNQPQHF. CDR3 DNA sequence: TGCAGCGTTGGAGACAGGGTCAATCAGCCCCAGCATTTT. The variable domain in full, with the rest retrieved from reference TRBV29-1 and TRBJ1-5, is SAVISQKPSRDICQRGTSLTIQCQVDSQVTMMFWYRQQPGQSLTLIATANQGSEATYESGFVIDKFPISRPNLTFSTLTVSNMSPEDSSIYLCSVGDRVNQPQHFGDGTRLSIL.

The V gene is TRBV6-6, the J gene TRBJ2-2; 7 bases are shared with TRBD1. In germline, CDR1 is MNHNY, CDR2 SVGAGI (reference sequence). This CDR3 contains 16 residues. V was clipped by 2 bases and J by 0 bases; unmatched bases: 3. CDR3 in DNA: TGTGCCAGCAGTTACGTAGGGGGCCCGAACACCGGGGAGCTGTTTTTT. Translating gives CASSYVGGPNTGELFF.